The clone carrying this T cell receptor beta chain was recorded a few times. Its antigen is not known. TCRdb re-derived calls from the reads in MiXCR, one entry per CDR3 protein. This table has approximately 77,000 distinct CDR3 sequences, about 20% appearing once. CDR1 is SGHDN and CDR2 is FVKESK in the germline V gene. Trimming removed 4 bases from V and 3 bases from J; junction bases left unmatched: 14. The CDR3 length is 17 residues. These data come from a study of type 1 regulatory T cells. For the study at large: This in vitro CD4 product, T-allo10, is enriched for Tr1 cells and alloantigen-specific.

Study results and caveats: Compared with non-type 1 regulatory T cells, type 1 regulatory T cells showed a more restricted TCR repertoire.

Sequencing was carried out using cultured type 1 regulatory T (Tr1) cells, either the whole culture or a sorted fraction (not recorded which). The chain recombines TRBV14 with TRBJ2-7; 8 bases fit TRBD1. The source of this sequence is a human donor in good health. CDR3 in amino acids: CASSRRDRPLEYYEQYF. The CDR3 DNA sequence: TGTGCCAGCAGCCGAAGGGACAGGCCCTTGGAGTACTACGAGCAGTACTTC.